This T cell receptor (beta chain) is drawn from a study of blood T cell repertoires in COVID-19. All enrollees were about 18 to 89 years old and from 24 US areas. Profiling relied on immunoSEQ multiplex PCR, and the TCRdb table lists in-frame clones only, not all of them. The top ten hold over 3.5% of the sample, which has fewer than 350,000 clones, over 80% seen once. Germline V gene lookup returns CDR1 SEHNR and CDR2 FQNEAQ (reference sequence). V gave up 11 bases and J gave up 2 bases, with 15 bases separating them. The CDR3 length is 13 residues. Sequencing used PBMCs or T cells enriched from blood (not recorded which). The receptor's source is a woman aged 30 to 39 with acute COVID-19. The chain joins TRBV7-9 to TRBJ1-1; D gene uncertain. The CDR3 sequence: CAPASPVNTEAFF. The DNA for the CDR3 is TGTGCCCCCGCCAGTCCCGTTAACACTGAAGCTTTCTTT.